This section outlines one T cell receptor beta chain sequence together with its context. Antigen specificity is unknown. TCRdb reprocessed the reads with MiXCR, giving one entry per CDR3 protein. The sample yields 900,000 to 950,000 distinct CDR3 sequences, roughly 31% seen once. CDR3 length: 15 amino acids. V gave up 7 bases and J gave up 6 bases; unmatched junction bases: 10. From germline, CDR1 is SGHVT and CDR2 SQSDAQ. This entry is derived from a study of T cell repertoires in cytomegalovirus infection. Study in general: In the study, CMV epitopes included recently identified HLA-C-restricted and well-studied HLA-B-restricted ones. In public TCR beta signatures, there were indications of both CMV infection and matching HLA type. General study findings and limits: Clonotypes of TCR beta that were HLA-C-restricted and CMV-specific dominated the ex vivo response. Identification of carriers of CMV plus the relevant HLA was performed using cumulative public TCR beta family frequency.

The source was cultured CD8+ T cells from PBMCs, collected from culture after CMV antigen stimulation. The TCR sequence derives from a human donor in good health (CMV status not recorded). Some clones in this sample may be carry-over from other donors' samples. This chain uses TRBV7-4 with TRBJ2-1; TRBD2 agrees at 9 bases. As DNA, the CDR3 is TGTGCCAGCAACCCCATAGCGGGGGCAGTCAATGAGCAGTTCTTC. Protein: CASNPIAGAVNEQFF.